This TCR beta chain is from a study of cytomegalovirus exposure and HLA in healthy donors. Study-wide context: Among approximately 400 genotyped donors, 65% to 90% fell in the Caucasian-associated ancestry cluster. Study-wide results and limits: Immune exposure data for these donors was limited to CMV serostatus. In a later analysis, HLA-associated TCR beta chains were more clonally expanded than equally common others.

With regard to this clone: Its antigen is still unknown.

This CDR3 is built from 12 residues. V lost 7 bases, J lost 2 bases, and 9 bases lay in between. In germline, CDR1 is SGHDT, CDR2 YYEEEE. The PCR employed 60 Vbeta primers together with 13 Jbeta primers. Generated by immunoSEQ multiplex PCR, the TCRdb table keeps only in-frame clones and is missing some. This sample has fewer than 250,000 clones; approximately 79% occur once, and the top ten carry about 1.7%. Nominal health characterized the donors when sampled, though unrecorded immune exposures were likely. This sequence was found in a male donor in good health and CMV-seronegative. The sequencing sample was made of PBMCs. The chain links TRBV5-6 to TRBJ1-2, with a possible D match to TRBD1 (6 bases). DNA of the CDR3: TGTGCCAGCGGACAGAGCAACTATGGCTACACCTTC. Its translation is CASGQSNYGYTF.